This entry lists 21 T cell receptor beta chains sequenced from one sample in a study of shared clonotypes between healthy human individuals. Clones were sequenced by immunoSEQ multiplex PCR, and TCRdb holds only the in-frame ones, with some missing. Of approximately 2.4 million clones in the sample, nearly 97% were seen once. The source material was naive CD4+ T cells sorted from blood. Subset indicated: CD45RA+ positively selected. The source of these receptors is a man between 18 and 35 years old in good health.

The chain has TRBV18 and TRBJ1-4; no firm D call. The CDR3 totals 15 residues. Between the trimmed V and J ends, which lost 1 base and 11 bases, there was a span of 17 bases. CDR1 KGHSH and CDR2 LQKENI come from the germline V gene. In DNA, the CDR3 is TGTGCCAGCTCACCACAACAACGGGAATTGAGGAAACTGTTTTTT. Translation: CASSPQQRELRKLFF. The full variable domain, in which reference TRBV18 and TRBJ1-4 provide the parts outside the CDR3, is NAGVMQNPRHLVRRRGQEARLRCSPMKGHSHVYWYRQLPEEGLKFMVYLQKENIIDESGMPKERFSAEFPKEGPSILRIQQVVRGDSAAYFCASSPQQRELRKLFFGSGTQLSVL.

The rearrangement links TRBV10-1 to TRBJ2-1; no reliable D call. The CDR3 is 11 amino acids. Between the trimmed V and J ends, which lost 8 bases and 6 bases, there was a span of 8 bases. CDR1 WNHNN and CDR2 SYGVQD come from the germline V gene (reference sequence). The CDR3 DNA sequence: TGCGCCAGCCCGACTGGCAATGAGCAGTTCTTC. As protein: CASPTGNEQFF.

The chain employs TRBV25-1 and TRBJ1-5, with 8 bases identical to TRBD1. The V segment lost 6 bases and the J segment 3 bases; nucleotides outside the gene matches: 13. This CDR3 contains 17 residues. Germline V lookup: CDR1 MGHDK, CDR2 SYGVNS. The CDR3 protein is CASSKSDRVGNNQPQHF. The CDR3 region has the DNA TGTGCCAGCAGCAAATCGGACAGGGTGGGGAACAATCAGCCCCAGCATTTT.

In nucleotides, the CDR3 is TGTGCTACTAACGCGGCGTGGGCCCACAATGAGCAGTTCTTC. Protein: CATNAAWAHNEQFF. J is TRBJ2-1 and V is TRBV15; D is ambiguous. CDR3 length: 14 residues. The germline gives CDR1 LNHNV, CDR2 YYDKDF (reference sequence).

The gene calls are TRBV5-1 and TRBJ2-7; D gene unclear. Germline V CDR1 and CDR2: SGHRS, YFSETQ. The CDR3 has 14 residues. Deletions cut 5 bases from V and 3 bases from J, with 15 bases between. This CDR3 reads CASSNPVSGYEQYF. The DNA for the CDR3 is TGCGCCAGCAGTAACCCAGTGTCAGGCTACGAGCAGTACTTC. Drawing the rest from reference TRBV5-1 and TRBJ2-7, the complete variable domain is KAGVTQTPRYLIKTRGQQVTLSCSPISGHRSVSWYQQTPGQGLQFLFEYFSETQRNKGNFPGRFSGRQFSNSRSEMNVSTLELGDSALYLCASSNPVSGYEQYFGPGTRLTVT.

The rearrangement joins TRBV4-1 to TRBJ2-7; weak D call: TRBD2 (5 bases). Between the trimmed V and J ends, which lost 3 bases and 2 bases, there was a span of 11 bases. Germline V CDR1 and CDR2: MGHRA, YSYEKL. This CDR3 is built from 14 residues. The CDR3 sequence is CASSHDFGTYEQYF. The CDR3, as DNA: TGCGCCAGCAGCCACGATTTCGGGACCTACGAGCAGTACTTC.

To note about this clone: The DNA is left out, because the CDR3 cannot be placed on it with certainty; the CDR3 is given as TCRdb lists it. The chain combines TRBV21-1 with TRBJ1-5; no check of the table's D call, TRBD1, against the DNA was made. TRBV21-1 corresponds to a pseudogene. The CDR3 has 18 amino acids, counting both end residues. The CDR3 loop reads CASSKVGQGSYSNQPQHF.

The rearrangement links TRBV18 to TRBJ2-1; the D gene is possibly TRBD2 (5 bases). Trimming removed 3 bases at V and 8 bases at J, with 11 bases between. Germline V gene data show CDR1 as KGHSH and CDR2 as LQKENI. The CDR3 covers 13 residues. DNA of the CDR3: TGTGCCAGCTCACCCGGGGTTCTGTATGAGCAGTTCTTC. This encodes CASSPGVLYEQFF.

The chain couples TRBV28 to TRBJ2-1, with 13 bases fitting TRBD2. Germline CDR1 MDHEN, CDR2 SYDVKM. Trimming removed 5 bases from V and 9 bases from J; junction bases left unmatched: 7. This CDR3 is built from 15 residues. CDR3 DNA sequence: TGTGCCAGCAGTGCACCGGGACTAGCGGGATTTGAGCAGTTCTTC. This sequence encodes CASSAPGLAGFEQFF.

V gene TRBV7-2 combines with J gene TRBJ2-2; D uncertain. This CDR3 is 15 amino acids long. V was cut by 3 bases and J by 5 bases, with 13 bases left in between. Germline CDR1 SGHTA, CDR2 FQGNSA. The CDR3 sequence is CASSFWTEGTGELFF. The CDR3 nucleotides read TGTGCCAGCAGCTTTTGGACGGAAGGGACCGGGGAGCTGTTTTTT. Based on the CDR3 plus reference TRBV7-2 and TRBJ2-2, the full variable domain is GAGVSQSPSNKVTEKGKDVELRCDPISGHTALYWYRQSLGQGLEFLIYFQGNSAPDKSGLPSDRFSAERTGGSVSTLTIQRTQQEDSAVYLCASSFWTEGTGELFFGEGSRLTVL.

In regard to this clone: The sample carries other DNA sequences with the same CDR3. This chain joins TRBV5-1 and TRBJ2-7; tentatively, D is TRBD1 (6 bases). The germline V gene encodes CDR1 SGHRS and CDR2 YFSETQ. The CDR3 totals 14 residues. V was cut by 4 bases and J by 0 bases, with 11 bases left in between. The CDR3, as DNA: TGCGCCAGCAGCGAACAGGGTAGCTCCTACGAGCAGTACTTC. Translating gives CASSEQGSSYEQYF.

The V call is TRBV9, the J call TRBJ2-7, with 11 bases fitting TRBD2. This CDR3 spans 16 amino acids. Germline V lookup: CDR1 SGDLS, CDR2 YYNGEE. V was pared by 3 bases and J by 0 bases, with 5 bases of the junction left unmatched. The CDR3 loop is CASSASGTSGSYEQYF. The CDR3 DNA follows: TGTGCCAGCAGCGCATCCGGGACTAGCGGCTCCTACGAGCAGTACTTC.

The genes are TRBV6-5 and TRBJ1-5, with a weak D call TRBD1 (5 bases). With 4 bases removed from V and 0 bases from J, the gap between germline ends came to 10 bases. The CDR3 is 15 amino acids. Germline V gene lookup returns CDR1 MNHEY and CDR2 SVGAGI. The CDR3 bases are TGTGCCAGCAGTTGGGGCCCGAATAGCAATCAGCCCCAGCATTTT. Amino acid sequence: CASSWGPNSNQPQHF.

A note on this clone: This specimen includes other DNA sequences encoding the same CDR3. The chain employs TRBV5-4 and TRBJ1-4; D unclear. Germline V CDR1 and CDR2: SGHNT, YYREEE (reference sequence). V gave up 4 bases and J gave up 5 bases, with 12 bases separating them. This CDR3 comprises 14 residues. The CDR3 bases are TGTGCCAGCAGCGCGGGGTCCACAAATGAAAAACTGTTTTTT. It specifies CASSAGSTNEKLFF.

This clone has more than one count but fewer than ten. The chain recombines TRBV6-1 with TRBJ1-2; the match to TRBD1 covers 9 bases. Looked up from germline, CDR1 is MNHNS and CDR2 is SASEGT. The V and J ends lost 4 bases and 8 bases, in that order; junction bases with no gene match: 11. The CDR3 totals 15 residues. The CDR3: CASSGLNRGLEGYTF. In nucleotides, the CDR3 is TGTGCCAGCAGTGGGCTGAACAGGGGGCTGGAGGGCTACACCTTC.

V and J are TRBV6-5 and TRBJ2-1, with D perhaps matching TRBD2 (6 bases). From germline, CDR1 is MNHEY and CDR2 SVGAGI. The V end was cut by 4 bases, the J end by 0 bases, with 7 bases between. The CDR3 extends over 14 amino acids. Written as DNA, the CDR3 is TGTGCCAGCAGTTTCGGGGGCTCCTACAATGAGCAGTTCTTC. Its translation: CASSFGGSYNEQFF.

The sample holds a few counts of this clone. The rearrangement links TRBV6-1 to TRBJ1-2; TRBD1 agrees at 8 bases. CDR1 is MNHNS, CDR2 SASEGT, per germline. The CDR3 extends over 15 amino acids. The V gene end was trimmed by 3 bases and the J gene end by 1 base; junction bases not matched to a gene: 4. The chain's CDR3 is CASSDHRGSNYGYTF. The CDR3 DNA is TGTGCCAGCAGTGACCACAGGGGGAGTAACTATGGCTACACCTTC.

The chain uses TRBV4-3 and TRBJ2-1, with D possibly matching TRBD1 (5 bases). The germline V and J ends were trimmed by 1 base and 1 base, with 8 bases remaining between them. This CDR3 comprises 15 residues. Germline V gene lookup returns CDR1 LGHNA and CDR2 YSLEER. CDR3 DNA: TGCGCCAGCAGCCAAGTACCAGGGTCCTACAATGAGCAGTTCTTC. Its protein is CASSQVPGSYNEQFF.

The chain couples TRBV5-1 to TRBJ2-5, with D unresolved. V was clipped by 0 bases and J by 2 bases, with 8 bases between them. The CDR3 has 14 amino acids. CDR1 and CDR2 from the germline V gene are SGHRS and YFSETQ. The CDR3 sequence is CASSLVPLQETQYF. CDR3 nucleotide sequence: TGCGCCAGCAGCTTGGTTCCACTTCAAGAGACCCAGTACTTC.

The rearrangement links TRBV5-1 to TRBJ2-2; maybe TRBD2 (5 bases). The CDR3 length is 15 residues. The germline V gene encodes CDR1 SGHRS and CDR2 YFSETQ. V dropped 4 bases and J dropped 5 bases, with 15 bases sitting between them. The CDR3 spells CASSPGISGTGELFF. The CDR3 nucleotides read TGCGCCAGCAGCCCCGGGATTTCTGGTACCGGGGAGCTGTTTTTT.

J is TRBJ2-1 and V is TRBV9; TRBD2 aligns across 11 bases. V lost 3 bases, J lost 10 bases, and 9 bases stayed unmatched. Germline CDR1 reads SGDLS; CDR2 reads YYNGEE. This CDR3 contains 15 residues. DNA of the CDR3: TGTGCCAGCAGCGAGATAGCGGGAGGGCCCCCCGAGCAGTTCTTC. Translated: CASSEIAGGPPEQFF.